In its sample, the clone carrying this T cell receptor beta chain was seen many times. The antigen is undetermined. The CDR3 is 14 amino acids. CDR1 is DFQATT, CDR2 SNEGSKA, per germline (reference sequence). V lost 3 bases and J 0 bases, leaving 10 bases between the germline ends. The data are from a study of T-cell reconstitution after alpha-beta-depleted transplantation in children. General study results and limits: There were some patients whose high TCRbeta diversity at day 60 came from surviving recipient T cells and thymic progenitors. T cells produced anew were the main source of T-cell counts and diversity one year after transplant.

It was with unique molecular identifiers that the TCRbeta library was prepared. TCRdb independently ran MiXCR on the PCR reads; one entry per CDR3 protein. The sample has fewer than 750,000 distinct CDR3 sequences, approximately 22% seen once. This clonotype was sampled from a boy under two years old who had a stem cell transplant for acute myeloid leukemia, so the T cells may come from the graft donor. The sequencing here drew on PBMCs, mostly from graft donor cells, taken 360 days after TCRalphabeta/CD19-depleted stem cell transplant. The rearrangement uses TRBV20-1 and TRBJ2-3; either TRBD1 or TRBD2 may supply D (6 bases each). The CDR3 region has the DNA TGCAGTGCTAGGGGGGGCTGGAGCACAGATACGCAGTATTTT. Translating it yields CSARGGWSTDTQYF.